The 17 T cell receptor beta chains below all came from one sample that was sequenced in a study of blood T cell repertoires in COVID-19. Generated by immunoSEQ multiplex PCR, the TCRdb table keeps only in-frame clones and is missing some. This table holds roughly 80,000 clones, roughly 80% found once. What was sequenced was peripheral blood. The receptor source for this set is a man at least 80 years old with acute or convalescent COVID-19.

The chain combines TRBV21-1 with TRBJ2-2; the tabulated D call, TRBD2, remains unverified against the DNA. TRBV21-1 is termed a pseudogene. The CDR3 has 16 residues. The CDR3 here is CASSTSAPGNTGELFF. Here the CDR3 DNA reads TGTGCCAGCAGCACCTCAGCGCCGGGGAACACCGGGGAGCTGTTTTTT.

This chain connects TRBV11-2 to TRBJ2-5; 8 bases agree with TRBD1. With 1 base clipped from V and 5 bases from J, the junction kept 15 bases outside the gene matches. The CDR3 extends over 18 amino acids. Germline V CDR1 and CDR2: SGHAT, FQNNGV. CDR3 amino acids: CASSLVGQGAQLLETQYF. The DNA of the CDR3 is TGTGCCAGCAGCTTAGTCGGGCAGGGGGCGCAATTGCTCGAGACCCAGTACTTC.

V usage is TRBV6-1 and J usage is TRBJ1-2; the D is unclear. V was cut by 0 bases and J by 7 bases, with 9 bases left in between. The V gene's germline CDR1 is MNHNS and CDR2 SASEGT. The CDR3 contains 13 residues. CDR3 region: CASSEANSFGYTF. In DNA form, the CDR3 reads TGTGCCAGCAGTGAAGCTAACAGCTTTGGCTACACCTTC.

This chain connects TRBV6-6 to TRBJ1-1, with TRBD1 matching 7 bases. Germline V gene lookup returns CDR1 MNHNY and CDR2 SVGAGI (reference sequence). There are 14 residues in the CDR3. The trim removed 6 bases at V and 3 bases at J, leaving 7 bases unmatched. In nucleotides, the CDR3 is TGTGCCAGCAGAACGGGACAGCGGTACACTGAAGCTTTCTTT. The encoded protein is CASRTGQRYTEAFF.

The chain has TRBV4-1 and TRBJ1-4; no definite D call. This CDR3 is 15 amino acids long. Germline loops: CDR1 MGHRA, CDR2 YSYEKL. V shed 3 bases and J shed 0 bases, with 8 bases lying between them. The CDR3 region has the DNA TGCGCCAGCAGCCATCCAGGCGCAACTAATGAAAAACTGTTTTTT. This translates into CASSHPGATNEKLFF.

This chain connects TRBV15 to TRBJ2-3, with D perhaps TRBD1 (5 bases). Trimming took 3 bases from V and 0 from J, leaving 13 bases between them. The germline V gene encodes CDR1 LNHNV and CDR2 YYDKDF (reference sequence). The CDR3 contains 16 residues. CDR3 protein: CATSSLGQLSTDTQYF. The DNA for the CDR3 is TGTGCCACCAGCAGCCTTGGACAACTGAGCACAGATACGCAGTATTTT. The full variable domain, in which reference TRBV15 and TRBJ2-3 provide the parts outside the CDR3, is DAMVIQNPRYQVTQFGKPVTLSCSQTLNHNVMYWYQQKSSQAPKLLFHYYDKDFNNEADTPDNFQSRRPNTSFCFLDIRSPGLGDTAMYLCATSSLGQLSTDTQYFGPGTRLTVL.

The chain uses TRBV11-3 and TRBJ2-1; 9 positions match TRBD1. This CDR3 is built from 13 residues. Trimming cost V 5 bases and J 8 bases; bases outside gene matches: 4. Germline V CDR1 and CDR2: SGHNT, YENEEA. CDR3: CASSPGQGYEQFF. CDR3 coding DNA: TGTGCCAGCAGCCCGGGACAGGGCTATGAGCAGTTCTTC. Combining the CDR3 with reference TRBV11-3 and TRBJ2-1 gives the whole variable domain EAGVVQSPRYKIIEKKQPVAFWCNPISGHNTLYWYLQNLGQGPELLIRYENEEAVDDSQLPKDRFSAERLKGVDSTLKIQPAELGDSAVYLCASSPGQGYEQFFGPGTRLTVL.

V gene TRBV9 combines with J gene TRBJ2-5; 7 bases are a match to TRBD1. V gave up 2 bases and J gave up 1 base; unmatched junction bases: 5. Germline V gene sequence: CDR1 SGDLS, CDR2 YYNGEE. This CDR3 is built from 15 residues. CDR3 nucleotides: TGTGCCAGCAGCGTGAGAGGGGGCGGCCAAGAGACCCAGTACTTC. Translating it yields CASSVRGGGQETQYF.

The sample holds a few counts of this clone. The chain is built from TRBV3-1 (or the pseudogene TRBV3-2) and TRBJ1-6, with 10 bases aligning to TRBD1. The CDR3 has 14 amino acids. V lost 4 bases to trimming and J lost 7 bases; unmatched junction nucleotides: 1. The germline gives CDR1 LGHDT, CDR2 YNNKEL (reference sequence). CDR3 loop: CASSLTGGNSPLHF. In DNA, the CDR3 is TGTGCCAGCAGCCTGACAGGGGGCAATTCACCCCTCCACTTT.

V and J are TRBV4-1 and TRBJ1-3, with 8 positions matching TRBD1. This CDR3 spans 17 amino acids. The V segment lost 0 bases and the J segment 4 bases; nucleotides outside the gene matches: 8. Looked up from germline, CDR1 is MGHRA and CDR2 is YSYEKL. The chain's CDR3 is CASSQERVGQGGNTIYF. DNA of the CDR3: TGCGCCAGCAGCCAAGAAAGGGTAGGACAGGGAGGAAACACCATATATTTT.

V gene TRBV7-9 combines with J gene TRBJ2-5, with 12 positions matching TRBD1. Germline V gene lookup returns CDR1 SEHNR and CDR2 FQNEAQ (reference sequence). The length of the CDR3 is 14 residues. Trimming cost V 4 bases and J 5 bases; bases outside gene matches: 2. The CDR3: CASSSGTGGETQYF. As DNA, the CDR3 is TGTGCCAGCAGCTCCGGGACAGGGGGCGAGACCCAGTACTTC.

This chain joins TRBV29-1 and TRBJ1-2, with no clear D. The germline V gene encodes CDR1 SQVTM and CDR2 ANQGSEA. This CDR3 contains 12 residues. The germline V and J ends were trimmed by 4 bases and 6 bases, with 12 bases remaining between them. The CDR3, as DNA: TGCAGCGTTGTGAGGGATTTGGATGGCTACACCTTC. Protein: CSVVRDLDGYTF.

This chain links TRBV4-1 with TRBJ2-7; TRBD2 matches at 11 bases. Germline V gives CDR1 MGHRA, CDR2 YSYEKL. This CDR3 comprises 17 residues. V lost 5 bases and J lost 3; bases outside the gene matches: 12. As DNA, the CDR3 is TGCGCCAGCAGCAACCGAGGTCGGACTAGCGGGTACTACGAGCAGTACTTC. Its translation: CASSNRGRTSGYYEQYF.

The CDR3 protein is CASSAGTRAFSNEQFF. In DNA form, the CDR3 reads TGCGCCAGCAGCGCCGGGACTAGGGCTTTTTCCAATGAGCAGTTCTTC. V and J are TRBV5-1 and TRBJ2-1; 8 positions agree with TRBD2. V was pared by 4 bases and J by 6 bases, with 12 bases of the junction left unmatched. Germline loops: CDR1 SGHRS, CDR2 YFSETQ. The CDR3 sequence is 16 residues long.

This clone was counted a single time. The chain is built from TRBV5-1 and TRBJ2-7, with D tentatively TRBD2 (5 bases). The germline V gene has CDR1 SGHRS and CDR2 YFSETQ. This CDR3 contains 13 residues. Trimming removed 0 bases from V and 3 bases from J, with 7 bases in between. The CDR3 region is CASSLGAGYEQYF. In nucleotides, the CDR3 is TGCGCCAGCAGCTTGGGGGCGGGCTACGAGCAGTACTTC. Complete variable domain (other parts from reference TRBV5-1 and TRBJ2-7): KAGVTQTPRYLIKTRGQQVTLSCSPISGHRSVSWYQQTPGQGLQFLFEYFSETQRNKGNFPGRFSGRQFSNSRSEMNVSTLELGDSALYLCASSLGAGYEQYFGPGTRLTVT.

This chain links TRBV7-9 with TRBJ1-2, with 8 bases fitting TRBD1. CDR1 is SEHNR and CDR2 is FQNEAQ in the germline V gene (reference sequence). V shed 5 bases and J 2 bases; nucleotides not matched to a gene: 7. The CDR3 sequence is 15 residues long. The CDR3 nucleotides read TGTGCCAGCAGCCCCGACAGGGGTCGGAACTATGGCTACACCTTC. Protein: CASSPDRGRNYGYTF.

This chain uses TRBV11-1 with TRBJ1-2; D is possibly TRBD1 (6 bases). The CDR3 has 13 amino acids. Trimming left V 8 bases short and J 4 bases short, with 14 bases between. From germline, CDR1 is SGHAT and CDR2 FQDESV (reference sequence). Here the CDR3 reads CASGQTGIYGYTF. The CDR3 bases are TGTGCCAGCGGTCAAACAGGGATCTATGGCTACACCTTC.